This T cell receptor (beta chain) was found in a study of cytomegalovirus exposure and HLA in healthy donors. Germline CDR1 reads SEHNR; CDR2 reads FQNEAQ (reference sequence). The CDR3 consists of 16 residues. The primer mix had 60 Vbeta and 13 Jbeta primers. TCRdb's copy holds only in-frame clones and misses some; the assay was immunoSEQ multiplex PCR. This table has under 200,000 clones, more than 60% appearing once. Concerning this clone itself: One junction end disagrees with the germline gene, perhaps due to a read error.

This chain links TRBV7-9 with TRBJ1-6; 7 bases match TRBD1. What was sequenced was PBMCs. This receptor was obtained from a woman in her twenties or thirties in good health and CMV-seronegative. The CDR3 is CSSSSSRQGRNSPLHF. CDR3 bases: TGTTCCAGCAGCTCCTCTAGACAGGGAAGGAATTCACCCCTCCACTTT.